This T cell receptor beta chain stems from a study of blood T cells in healthy people across ages. This clonotype appeared a few times. Then a second PCR, running roughly 7 to 12 cycles, was carried out with a sample-barcoded 5' primer and a J-beta primer mix. TCRdb redid the calling of the 5' RACE reads with MiXCR, one entry per CDR3 protein. The sample has hundreds of thousands of distinct CDR3 sequences; around 62% are singletons. Trimming removed 4 bases at V and 1 base at J, with 12 bases between. Germline CDR1 is SQVTM and CDR2 is ANQGSEA. The length of the CDR3 is 14 residues. The source material was blood. This chain uses TRBV29-1 with TRBJ2-3; the D gene is possibly TRBD2 (6 bases). The sequence was collected from a man younger than 45 in good health. DNA of the CDR3: TGCAGCGTTGGTTCTAGCGACGGCACAGATACGCAGTATTTT. Its protein is CSVGSSDGTDTQYF.